Below are 10 T cell receptor beta chains sequenced from a single sample in a study of metastatic and nonmetastatic thyroid tumors. Treatment of any kind had been given to no patient before thyroid surgery. TCRdb re-processed the PCR reads through MiXCR. Of 31,000 or so clones detected, roughly 29% appear once; the ten largest clones hold approximately 28%. The sequenced sample consisted of blood. The receptors originated from a female donor with papillary thyroid cancer or a benign thyroid nodule (not recorded which). Some clones in this sample may be carry-over from other donors' samples.

In this sample, this clone turned up a few times. This clone may be a read error of a much larger clone one base away. The chain carries TRBV28 and TRBJ1-4, with D perhaps matching TRBD1 (5 bases). The CDR3 sequence is 15 residues long. V was trimmed by 7 bases and J by 5 bases, leaving 17 bases between them. CDR1 and CDR2 from the germline V gene are MDHEN and SYDVKM. CDR3 DNA sequence: TGTGCCAGCAATGACCTTGACAGCACAAATGAAAAACTGTTTTTT. Its translation: CASNDLDSTNEKLFF.

This clone has a count of ten or more. The J gene is TRBJ2-1, the V gene TRBV6-4, with a possible D match to TRBD2 (7 bases). V lost 3 bases and J 6 bases, leaving 18 bases between the germline ends. Germline CDR1 is MRHNA and CDR2 is SNTAGT. The CDR3 spans 16 residues. The CDR3 protein is CASSERGGDTTNEQFF. In DNA, the CDR3 is TGTGCCAGCAGTGAGAGGGGAGGGGACACTACCAATGAGCAGTTCTTC.

This clone was counted at least ten times. The rearrangement uses TRBV7-8 and TRBJ2-2, with D tentatively TRBD2 (5 bases). Looked up from germline, CDR1 is SGHVS and CDR2 is FQNEAQ. With 5 bases removed from V and 2 bases from J, the gap between germline ends came to 15 bases. This CDR3 comprises 16 residues. CDR3 protein: CASSPRSGYNTGELFF. DNA for the CDR3: TGTGCCAGCAGCCCCAGGTCGGGGTACAACACCGGGGAGCTGTTTTTT.

There are a few counts of this clone. The chain recombines TRBV5-1 with TRBJ2-5, with D unclear. Germline V gene lookup returns CDR1 SGHRS and CDR2 YFSETQ. The CDR3 totals 13 residues. Trimming left V 3 bases short and J 5 bases short, with 11 bases between. In DNA, the CDR3 is TGCGCCAGCAGCTATGAGGATGGGGAGACCCAGTACTTC. Translated, it gives CASSYEDGETQYF.

This clone was detected only a few times. This chain joins TRBV19 and TRBJ2-3; D not resolved. V was clipped by 6 bases and J by 1 base, with 5 bases between them. This CDR3 contains 12 residues. The germline gives CDR1 LNHDA, CDR2 SQIVND (reference sequence). CDR3 DNA: TGTGCCAGTAGAGAGGGCACAGATACGCAGTATTTT. Its translation: CASREGTDTQYF.

The chain employs TRBV27 and TRBJ1-6; D is undetermined. Germline V gene lookup returns CDR1 MNHEY and CDR2 SMNVEV (reference sequence). The CDR3 covers 16 residues. The V end lost 6 bases, the J end lost 6 bases, and 18 bases lay between the germline ends. Here the CDR3 reads CASRSSPRLSNSPLHF. DNA for the CDR3: TGTGCCAGCAGGTCGTCGCCGAGGTTATCTAATTCACCCCTCCACTTT.

Ten or more counts support this clone. The gene calls are TRBV6-1 and TRBJ1-1; weak D call: TRBD1 (5 bases). V lost 5 bases and J 0 bases, leaving 10 bases between the germline ends. In germline, CDR1 is MNHNS, CDR2 SASEGT. This CDR3 has 14 amino acids. The CDR3 loop is CASSPGYVNTEAFF. The CDR3 DNA reads TGTGCCAGCAGTCCAGGGTACGTGAACACTGAAGCTTTCTTT.

This clone was seen many times. The V and J genes are TRBV4-2 and TRBJ2-1, with TRBD2 matching 9 bases. Per germline, CDR1 LGHNA and CDR2 YNFKEQ. After removal of 2 bases from V and 5 bases from J, the junction contained 7 bases not matched to a gene. There are 16 residues in the CDR3. Written as DNA, the CDR3 is TGTGCCAGCAGCCAACTTAGCGGGAGTGTGGACAATGAGCAGTTCTTC. Its translation is CASSQLSGSVDNEQFF.

CDR3 nucleotides: TGTGCCAGCAGCCAAGAGATGACACGGAGCTACGAGCAGTACTTC. Protein sequence: CASSQEMTRSYEQYF. The chain is built from TRBV4-2 and TRBJ2-7; unclear D gene. CDR1 and CDR2 (germline): LGHNA, YNFKEQ. The CDR3 runs to 15 residues. With 0 bases removed from V and 3 bases from J, the gap between germline ends came to 12 bases.

This clone was recorded at least ten times. V is TRBV11-2 and J is TRBJ2-7; perhaps TRBD2 as D (6 bases). CDR3 length equals 15 residues. V lost 5 bases and J 7 bases, leaving 21 bases between the germline ends. Germline CDR1 reads SGHAT; CDR2 reads FQNNGV. The CDR3 loop is CASSTPSNLALEQYF. CDR3 coding DNA: TGTGCCAGCAGCACTCCCTCTAACCTAGCGCTGGAGCAGTACTTC.